The T cell receptor (beta chain) described here comes from a study of blood T cell repertoires in COVID-19. About the study: Collection of acute and convalescent COVID-19 samples took place in the United States, Italy and Spain.

In terms of age and location, participants ranged from roughly 18 to 95 years and lived in about two dozen US areas. Allocation to cohorts depended on clinical history reported by the participants. The CDR3 spans 15 residues. Per germline, CDR1 LNHDA and CDR2 SQIVND (reference sequence). The trim removed 7 bases at V and 5 bases at J, leaving 9 bases unmatched. Per the study methods: Reference gene primer amplification gave estimated nucleated cell counts. This table comes from immunoSEQ multiplex PCR, and its TCRdb copy is limited to in-frame clones, with some not included. Clone size and V and J calls were adopted from that table, with D and trimming inferred from the DNA. The table lists about 200,000 clones, 80% to 90% of them singletons.

Specimen: PBMCs or T cells enriched from blood (not recorded which). V usage is TRBV19 and J usage is TRBJ2-1; 9 bases agree with TRBD2. This sequence was found in a woman aged 40 to 50 with acute COVID-19. The CDR3 bases are TGTGCCAGTACCGCCGGACTAGCGAGGAACAATGAGCAGTTCTTC. It translates to CASTAGLARNNEQFF.